This is a list of T cell receptor beta chains from one sample in a study of CD8+ T cells in alopecia areata. Generated by immunoSEQ multiplex PCR, the TCRdb table keeps only in-frame clones and is missing some. The sample includes about 210,000 clones, less than 45% seen only once; the top ten take around 2.5%. The input for sequencing was CD4+ T cells sorted from blood, taken at approximately week 36, from a patient treated with tofacitinib. These receptors came from a human donor with alopecia areata. The CDR3 runs from the conserved cysteine through the conserved F or W. Fields, in order: D gene, V gene, J gene, clone size, CDR3 protein, CDR3 DNA. A D gene is named only where the DNA matches it firmly. Clone size appears in some rows only: once, few, many, or a class for an expanded clone.

d_call: .; v_call: TRBV7-2; j_call: TRBJ1-4; clone_size: .; cdr3_aa: CASSLSGVATNEKLFF; cdr3_nt: TGTGCCAGCAGCCTATCGGGAGTTGCAACTAATGAAAAACTGTTTTTT
d_call: .; v_call: TRBV7-2; j_call: TRBJ1-2; clone_size: .; cdr3_aa: CASSLVRDHGYTF; cdr3_nt: TGTGCCAGCAGCTTAGTCAGGGATCATGGCTACACCTTC
d_call: TRBD2; v_call: TRBV19; j_call: TRBJ2-4; clone_size: .; cdr3_aa: CASSLGRDQNIQYF; cdr3_nt: TGTGCCAGTAGCCTCGGGAGGGATCAAAACATTCAGTACTTC
d_call: .; v_call: TRBV5-1; j_call: TRBJ2-7; clone_size: few; cdr3_aa: CASSGWTNPAQYF; cdr3_nt: TGCGCCAGCAGCGGATGGACTAACCCCGCTCAGTACTTC
d_call: .; v_call: TRBV7-7; j_call: TRBJ2-2; clone_size: .; cdr3_aa: CASSPRTDNTGELFF; cdr3_nt: TGTGCTAGCAGCCCACGGACAGATAACACCGGGGAGCTGTTTTTT
d_call: .; v_call: TRBV6-6; j_call: TRBJ2-1; clone_size: .; cdr3_aa: CASSPGLGEQFF; cdr3_nt: TGTGCCAGCAGTCCAGGTCTGGGTGAGCAGTTCTTC
d_call: .; v_call: TRBV7-3; j_call: TRBJ2-2; clone_size: .; cdr3_aa: CASSLGRGELFF; cdr3_nt: TGTGCCAGCAGCCTCGGCCGCGGGGAGCTGTTTTTT
d_call: TRBD2; v_call: TRBV25-1; j_call: TRBJ2-1; clone_size: .; cdr3_aa: CASSVKRGGSSYNEQFF; cdr3_nt: TGTGCCAGCAGTGTTAAACGGGGCGGGAGCTCCTACAATGAGCAGTTCTTC
d_call: TRBD2; v_call: TRBV5-1; j_call: TRBJ2-3; clone_size: many; cdr3_aa: CASREARSTGRTAWDTQYF; cdr3_nt: TGCGCCAGCAGGGAGGCACGGAGTACCGGGAGGACGGCGTGGGATACGCAGTATTTT
d_call: TRBD2; v_call: TRBV5-5; j_call: TRBJ2-7; clone_size: .; cdr3_aa: CASSSTSGRVSYEQYF; cdr3_nt: TGTGCCAGCAGCTCCACTAGCGGGAGGGTCTCCTACGAGCAGTACTTC
d_call: TRBD2; v_call: TRBV5-1; j_call: TRBJ2-1; clone_size: .; cdr3_aa: CASSWGLAGSSYNEQFF; cdr3_nt: TGCGCCAGCAGCTGGGGACTAGCGGGAAGCTCCTACAATGAGCAGTTCTTC
d_call: .; v_call: TRBV4-2; j_call: TRBJ1-4; clone_size: once; cdr3_aa: CASSQDGLQENEKLFF; cdr3_nt: TGTGCCAGCAGCCAAGACGGCCTACAGGAGAATGAAAAACTGTTTTTT
d_call: .; v_call: TRBV9; j_call: TRBJ2-7; clone_size: .; cdr3_aa: CASSVASVEQYF; cdr3_nt: TGTGCCAGCAGCGTAGCGTCGGTTGAGCAGTACTTC
d_call: .; v_call: TRBV29-1; j_call: TRBJ2-3; clone_size: .; cdr3_aa: CSVGTWADTQYF; cdr3_nt: TGCAGCGTGGGGACCTGGGCAGATACGCAGTATTTT
d_call: .; v_call: TRBV6-5; j_call: TRBJ1-1; clone_size: few; cdr3_aa: CASGRGQKNTEAFF; cdr3_nt: TGTGCCTCCGGAAGGGGTCAAAAGAACACTGAAGCTTTCTTT
d_call: .; v_call: TRBV10-3; j_call: TRBJ2-6; clone_size: .; cdr3_aa: CAISGDKAGANVLTF; cdr3_nt: TGTGCCATCAGTGGGGACAAGGCTGGGGCCAACGTCCTGACTTTC
d_call: .; v_call: TRBV29-1; j_call: TRBJ2-5; clone_size: .; cdr3_aa: CSVDLGGETQYF; cdr3_nt: TGCAGCGTTGACTTGGGGGGAGAGACCCAGTACTTC
d_call: .; v_call: TRBV30; j_call: TRBJ1-5; clone_size: .; cdr3_aa: CAWSVAGNQPQHF; cdr3_nt: TGTGCCTGGAGTGTCGCGGGGAATCAGCCCCAGCATTTT
d_call: .; v_call: TRBV27; j_call: TRBJ2-7; clone_size: .; cdr3_aa: CASSLSSPSGRREQYF; cdr3_nt: TGTGCCAGCAGTCTCTCCTCCCCGAGCGGGCGGAGGGAGCAGTACTTC
d_call: .; v_call: TRBV5-1; j_call: TRBJ2-7; clone_size: .; cdr3_aa: CASSLGGRYEQYF; cdr3_nt: TGCGCCAGCAGCTTGGGGGGACGTTACGAGCAGTACTTC
d_call: TRBD1; v_call: TRBV10-3; j_call: TRBJ2-5; clone_size: once; cdr3_aa: CAISESRTGKGETQYF; cdr3_nt: TGTGCCATCAGTGAGTCGCGGACAGGGAAGGGAGAGACCCAGTACTTC
d_call: .; v_call: TRBV6-5; j_call: TRBJ2-1; clone_size: .; cdr3_aa: CASSYFPVQGYNEQFF; cdr3_nt: TGTGCCAGCAGTTACTTTCCGGTTCAGGGCTACAATGAGCAGTTCTTC
d_call: .; v_call: TRBV29-1; j_call: TRBJ2-1; clone_size: .; cdr3_aa: CSVSELNYNEQFF; cdr3_nt: TGCAGCGTTTCGGAGTTAAACTACAATGAGCAGTTCTTC
d_call: TRBD1; v_call: TRBV14; j_call: TRBJ2-3; clone_size: few; cdr3_aa: CASSLGQAKTQYF; cdr3_nt: TGTGCCAGCAGCCTAGGACAGGCTAAAACGCAGTATTTT
d_call: TRBD1; v_call: TRBV7-2; j_call: TRBJ1-2; clone_size: .; cdr3_aa: CASSFRRQGADYGYTF; cdr3_nt: TGTGCCAGCAGCTTCAGAAGACAGGGGGCGGACTATGGCTACACCTTC
d_call: .; v_call: TRBV23-1; j_call: TRBJ1-2; clone_size: .; cdr3_aa: CASSQEVGFGYTF; cdr3_nt: TGCGCCAGCAGCCAGGAGGTCGGTTTTGGCTACACCTTC
d_call: TRBD1; v_call: TRBV2; j_call: TRBJ2-7; clone_size: .; cdr3_aa: CASSEGQRQRYEQYF; cdr3_nt: TGTGCCAGCAGTGAGGGACAGCGTCAGAGATACGAGCAGTACTTC
d_call: .; v_call: TRBV29-1; j_call: TRBJ2-7; clone_size: .; cdr3_aa: CSVGGDGTYEQYF; cdr3_nt: TGCAGCGTCGGAGGGGATGGAACCTACGAGCAGTACTTC
d_call: TRBD2; v_call: TRBV19; j_call: TRBJ2-7; clone_size: few; cdr3_aa: CASSSSGSAYEQYF; cdr3_nt: TGTGCCAGTAGTTCTAGCGGGTCTGCCTACGAGCAGTACTTC
d_call: TRBD2; v_call: TRBV11-2; j_call: TRBJ2-7; clone_size: once; cdr3_aa: CASSLASGKNEQYF; cdr3_nt: TGTGCCAGCAGCTTGGCTAGCGGGAAAAACGAGCAGTACTTC
d_call: .; v_call: TRBV5-6; j_call: TRBJ2-7; clone_size: few; cdr3_aa: CASSQGLPISYEQYF; cdr3_nt: TGTGCCAGCAGCCAGGGACTGCCGATCTCCTACGAGCAGTACTTC
d_call: TRBD2; v_call: TRBV29-1; j_call: TRBJ2-3; clone_size: few; cdr3_aa: CSGGLAATDTQYF; cdr3_nt: TGCAGCGGGGGACTAGCGGCCACAGATACGCAGTATTTT
d_call: .; v_call: TRBV25-1; j_call: TRBJ1-2; clone_size: few; cdr3_aa: CASSESVGQNYGYTF; cdr3_nt: TGTGCCAGCAGTGAATCAGTAGGACAGAACTATGGCTACACCTTC
d_call: .; v_call: TRBV6-5; j_call: TRBJ2-5; clone_size: .; cdr3_aa: CASSYSTSLAGETQYF; cdr3_nt: TGTGCCAGCAGTTACTCGACGTCGCTAGCAGGAGAGACCCAGTACTTC
d_call: TRBD2; v_call: TRBV7-9; j_call: TRBJ2-6; clone_size: .; cdr3_aa: CASSTSGRASGANVLTF; cdr3_nt: TGTGCCAGCAGCACTAGCGGGAGGGCCTCTGGGGCCAACGTCCTGACTTTC
d_call: .; v_call: TRBV2; j_call: TRBJ2-2; clone_size: .; cdr3_aa: CASSVVGELFF; cdr3_nt: TGTGCCAGCAGTGTTGTCGGGGAGCTGTTTTTT
d_call: .; v_call: TRBV4-3; j_call: TRBJ2-3; clone_size: few; cdr3_aa: CASSQVGSDTQYF; cdr3_nt: TGCGCCAGCAGCCAAGTTGGGTCAGATACGCAGTATTTT
d_call: .; v_call: TRBV28; j_call: TRBJ2-7; clone_size: many; cdr3_aa: CASSLSPRAAYEQYF; cdr3_nt: TGTGCCAGCAGTTTAAGTCCCAGGGCCGCCTACGAGCAGTACTTC
d_call: .; v_call: TRBV29-1; j_call: TRBJ2-7; clone_size: few; cdr3_aa: CSVEEVGPEQYF; cdr3_nt: TGCAGCGTTGAAGAGGTGGGCCCCGAGCAGTACTTC
d_call: .; v_call: TRBV11-2; j_call: TRBJ1-2; clone_size: .; cdr3_aa: CASSPDSQYGYTF; cdr3_nt: TGTGCCAGCAGCCCAGACAGTCAGTATGGCTACACCTTC
d_call: .; v_call: TRBV27; j_call: TRBJ2-5; clone_size: .; cdr3_aa: CASSGRVLETQYF; cdr3_nt: TGTGCCAGCAGTGGTCGGGTTCTGGAGACCCAGTACTTC
d_call: .; v_call: TRBV7-9; j_call: TRBJ2-7; clone_size: .; cdr3_aa: CASSPSWSSYEQYF; cdr3_nt: TGTGCCAGCAGCCCCAGTTGGAGCTCCTACGAGCAGTACTTC
d_call: .; v_call: TRBV6-5; j_call: TRBJ2-5; clone_size: .; cdr3_aa: CASSYSLEHKQTQYF; cdr3_nt: TGTGCCAGCAGTTACTCCCTCGAGCATAAACAGACCCAGTACTTC
d_call: .; v_call: TRBV4-1; j_call: TRBJ2-1; clone_size: once; cdr3_aa: CASSQESGRGNEQFF; cdr3_nt: TGCGCCAGCAGCCAAGAGTCCGGGAGAGGTAATGAGCAGTTCTTC
d_call: .; v_call: TRBV18; j_call: TRBJ1-5; clone_size: few; cdr3_aa: CASSPSLGASGQPQHF; cdr3_nt: TGTGCCAGCTCACCATCCCTGGGGGCGTCTGGGCAGCCCCAGCATTTT
d_call: .; v_call: TRBV30; j_call: TRBJ1-1; clone_size: .; cdr3_aa: CATRDLTEAFF; cdr3_nt: TGTGCGACCAGGGACCTGACTGAAGCTTTCTTT
d_call: .; v_call: TRBV6-1; j_call: TRBJ2-7; clone_size: .; cdr3_aa: CASSAYTRTPYYEQYF; cdr3_nt: TGTGCCAGCAGTGCATACACTAGGACCCCATACTACGAGCAGTACTTC
d_call: .; v_call: TRBV4-3; j_call: TRBJ2-1; clone_size: .; cdr3_aa: CASSQESGGPHGGQFF; cdr3_nt: TGCGCCAGCAGCCAAGAATCCGGGGGACCTCACGGAGGGCAGTTCTTC
d_call: .; v_call: TRBV29-1; j_call: TRBJ2-5; clone_size: once; cdr3_aa: CSVGGQQETQYF; cdr3_nt: TGCAGCGTCGGGGGACAGCAAGAGACCCAGTACTTC
d_call: .; v_call: TRBV19; j_call: TRBJ2-2; clone_size: .; cdr3_aa: CASSILVGLNTGELFF; cdr3_nt: TGTGCCAGTAGTATACTGGTTGGGTTGAACACCGGGGAGCTGTTTTTT
d_call: TRBD2; v_call: TRBV5-1; j_call: TRBJ2-7; clone_size: few; cdr3_aa: CASSFGLAGVHEQYF; cdr3_nt: TGCGCCAGCAGCTTCGGACTAGCCGGGGTCCACGAGCAGTACTTC
d_call: TRBD1; v_call: TRBV15; j_call: TRBJ1-3; clone_size: few; cdr3_aa: CATSRELLTGTGGIGNTIYF; cdr3_nt: TGTGCCACCAGCAGAGAGTTGCTGACCGGGACAGGAGGAATTGGAAACACCATATATTTT
d_call: .; v_call: TRBV19; j_call: TRBJ2-7; clone_size: .; cdr3_aa: CASSMGPGLDYEQYF; cdr3_nt: TGTGCCAGTAGTATGGGGCCGGGACTTGACTACGAGCAGTACTTC
d_call: .; v_call: TRBV29-1; j_call: TRBJ2-7; clone_size: .; cdr3_aa: CSVTTGPSSYEQYF; cdr3_nt: TGCAGCGTCACCACAGGGCCTAGCTCCTACGAGCAGTACTTC
d_call: .; v_call: TRBV6-1; j_call: TRBJ1-5; clone_size: few; cdr3_aa: CASSSTDSNQPQHF; cdr3_nt: TGTGCCAGCAGCTCGACAGACAGCAATCAGCCCCAGCATTTT
d_call: .; v_call: TRBV28; j_call: TRBJ2-7; clone_size: .; cdr3_aa: CASSLRAGTSTYEQYF; cdr3_nt: TGTGCCAGCAGTTTACGGGCCGGGACTTCTACCTACGAGCAGTACTTC
d_call: TRBD1; v_call: TRBV11-2; j_call: TRBJ1-2; clone_size: .; cdr3_aa: CASSLVGGAGYTF; cdr3_nt: TGTGCCAGCAGCTTAGTAGGGGGCGCGGGCTACACCTTC
d_call: .; v_call: TRBV29-1; j_call: TRBJ2-7; clone_size: few; cdr3_aa: CSVSRSGEQYF; cdr3_nt: TGCAGCGTTTCCCGGTCAGGCGAGCAGTACTTC
d_call: .; v_call: TRBV28; j_call: TRBJ2-5; clone_size: .; cdr3_aa: CASLLPGGETQYF; cdr3_nt: TGTGCCAGCCTCCTCCCAGGCGGAGAGACCCAGTACTTC
d_call: .; v_call: TRBV6-5; j_call: TRBJ2-5; clone_size: few; cdr3_aa: CASSYRSAGRKETQYF; cdr3_nt: TGTGCCAGCAGTTATCGCTCAGCAGGGAGGAAAGAGACCCAGTACTTC